Listed below are T cell receptor beta chains from one sample, sequenced in a study of cytomegalovirus exposure and HLA in healthy donors. Repertoires were generated with immunoSEQ multiplex PCR, while TCRdb's copy carries only in-frame clones and drops some. This table holds some 89,000 clones, 81% found once. What was sequenced was PBMCs. The receptors were gathered from a woman in her 30s in good health and CMV-seronegative. The CDR3 runs from the conserved cysteine through the conserved F or W. A D gene is named only where the DNA matches it firmly. Size values are once, few and many counts, or a class for expanded clones, and some rows have none.

V	D	J	size	CDR3	DNA
TRBV19	.	TRBJ2-7	few	CASRGRPSYEQYF	TGTGCCAGTAGGGGGAGGCCCTCCTACGAGCAGTACTTC
TRBV5-1	.	TRBJ1-3	.	CASSLGPQGSGNTIYF	TGCGCCAGCAGCTTGGGTCCACAGGGCTCTGGAAACACCATATATTTT
TRBV2	.	TRBJ1-5	.	CASSVETVQLNQPQHF	TGTGCCAGCAGCGTTGAGACAGTGCAACTGAATCAGCCCCAGCATTTT
TRBV29-1	.	TRBJ2-2	.	CSVEDLFIGELFF	TGCAGCGTTGAAGACCTTTTTATCGGGGAGCTGTTTTTT
TRBV19	TRBD1	TRBJ1-1	.	CASSRTGGEAFF	TGTGCCAGTAGTAGGACAGGGGGCGAAGCTTTCTTT
TRBV7-9	TRBD1	TRBJ1-1	once	CASSDRGRTEAFF	TGTGCCAGCAGCGACAGGGGGCGCACTGAAGCTTTCTTT
TRBV14	TRBD1	TRBJ1-1	.	CASSYWTGGNTEAFF	TGTGCCAGCAGCTACTGGACAGGGGGGAACACTGAAGCTTTCTTT
TRBV6-1	.	TRBJ1-5	once	CASSENRGFSNQPQHF	TGTGCCAGCAGTGAAAATCGGGGTTTTAGCAATCAGCCCCAGCATTTT
TRBV7-2	TRBD2	TRBJ2-1	.	CASSLVATSGLPYNEQFF	TGTGCCAGCAGCTTAGTGGCTACTAGCGGGCTTCCCTACAATGAGCAGTTCTTC
TRBV6-6	.	TRBJ1-4	.	CASRVATDGEKLFF	TGTGCCAGCAGGGTAGCGACCGATGGGGAAAAACTGTTTTTT
TRBV9	.	TRBJ2-2	.	CASSIVSNTGELFF	TGTGCCAGCAGCATTGTCTCGAACACCGGGGAGCTGTTTTTT
TRBV27	TRBD1	TRBJ1-5	.	CASSQQGIGQPQHF	TGTGCCAGCAGTCAACAGGGGATCGGTCAGCCCCAGCATTTT
TRBV30	TRBD2	TRBJ2-3	.	CAWMVPSGGDTQYF	TGTGCCTGGATGGTACCCAGCGGGGGAGATACGCAGTATTTT
TRBV10-2	.	TRBJ1-4	.	CASSGDSGNEKLFF	TGCGCCAGCAGTGGTGACAGCGGGAATGAAAAACTGTTTTTT
TRBV18	TRBD1	TRBJ2-7	few	CASSPGTGAKNEQYF	TGTGCCAGCTCACCAGGGACAGGGGCCAAAAACGAGCAGTACTTC
TRBV7-9	.	TRBJ2-2	.	CASSLVSGLYTGELFF	TGTGCCAGCAGCTTAGTCTCCGGGTTGTACACCGGGGAGCTGTTTTTT
TRBV6-1	.	TRBJ2-1	.	CASINTGLGVLF	TGTGCCAGCATCAATACAGGGCTAGGGGTCCTCTTC
TRBV7-3	TRBD1	TRBJ1-1	.	CASSLDRGPIAFF	TGTGCCAGCAGCTTAGACAGGGGGCCTATAGCTTTCTTT
TRBV6-5	.	TRBJ2-2	.	CASSSFSGELFF	TGTGCCAGCAGTTCGTTTTCCGGGGAGCTGTTTTTT
TRBV28	TRBD1	TRBJ1-1	.	CASTLPLRGPNTEAFF	TGTGCCAGCACCCTCCCGTTAAGGGGGCCGAACACTGAAGCTTTCTTT
TRBV6-5	TRBD1	TRBJ2-3	.	CASSGRDRGTDTQYF	TGTGCCAGCAGTGGCCGGGACAGGGGAACAGATACGCAGTATTTT
TRBV9	TRBD2	TRBJ2-2	.	CASSVGLAGVYTGELFF	TGTGCCAGCAGCGTAGGACTAGCGGGAGTATACACCGGGGAGCTGTTTTTT